This T cell receptor beta chain was retrieved from a study of T cells in Graves' hyperthyroidism and ophthalmopathy. Study-wide findings and caveats: A model of 13 V-J features distinguished ophthalmopathy from stable hyperthyroidism. Blood also contained most expanded thyroid clonotypes above 0.001.

This clonotype was counted between two and nine times. Its antigen remains unknown. A read error may be the cause here, since a much bigger clone is one base away. Template material for amplifying TCR beta CDR3 regions consisted of RNA transcripts. The HTBI primer set drove a first-round RT-PCR of the TCR CDR3. From the multiplex PCR reads, TCRdb called clonotypes with MiXCR, one entry per CDR3 protein. This repertoire shows 600,000 to 750,000 distinct CDR3 sequences, roughly 17% found once; its top ten account for about a sixth. The CDR3 sequence is 14 residues long. Per the germline V gene, CDR1 is SGHVS and CDR2 is FNYEAQ. The V end was cut by 1 base, the J end by 9 bases, with 16 bases between.

The chain couples TRBV7-6 to TRBJ2-7; D may be TRBD2 (6 bases). This clonotype originated in a man in his fifties or sixties with Graves' hyperthyroidism. The sequenced sample consisted of blood. This CDR3 is CASSLGGRERGQYF. As DNA, the CDR3 is TGTGCCAGCAGCTTAGGGGGACGGGAGAGGGGGCAGTACTTC.